The 26 T cell receptor beta chains listed next were all sequenced from one sample in a study of control samples from healthy donors and cancer patients. Libraries were prepared by immunoSEQ multiplex PCR; TCRdb keeps only in-frame clonotypes and omits some of them. In the table there are about 85,000 clones, less than 90% of which are singletons. Input material: blood. Receptors originate from a woman aged 55 to 70 in good health.

The genes are TRBV6-2 or TRBV6-3 and TRBJ1-5; 11 bases align to TRBD1. V lost 5 bases and J lost 3; bases outside the gene matches: 6. The germline gives CDR1 MNHEY, CDR2 SVGEGT. CDR3 length: 16 amino acids. The CDR3 DNA sequence: TGTGCCAGCAGTGGTGGGACAGGGGGTTACAATCAGCCCCAGCATTTT. It encodes CASSGGTGGYNQPQHF.

With respect to this clone: Other DNA variants within this sample encode the same CDR3. This sequence joins TRBV5-1 and TRBJ1-1; D remains unclear. This CDR3 has 13 amino acids. V was pared by 0 bases and J by 1 base, with 4 bases between. CDR1 is SGHRS, CDR2 YFSETQ, per germline. The CDR3 sequence is CASSLETNTEAFF. The CDR3 DNA is TGCGCCAGCAGCTTGGAAACGAACACTGAAGCTTTCTTT.

About this clone: The germline gene is not matched at one end of the junction; a read error may be the cause. The rearrangement joins TRBV30 to TRBJ1-1; 7 bases align to TRBD1. CDR3 size: 13 residues. Germline lookup yields CDR1 GTSNPN and CDR2 SVGIG (reference sequence). The chain's CDR3 is CAWRQTGNPEAFF. The CDR3, as DNA: TGTGCCTGGAGACAGACAGGGAACCCTGAAGCTTTCTTT. The full variable domain, with the rest looked up from reference TRBV30 and TRBJ1-1, is SQTIHQWPATLVQPVGSPLSLECTVEGTSNPNLYWYRQAAGRGLQLLFYSVGIGQISSEVPQNLSASRPQDRQFILSSKKLLLSDSGFYLCAWRQTGNPEAFFGQGTRLTVV.

V and J are TRBV18 and TRBJ2-6, with D unclear. Germline-derived CDR1 and CDR2 are KGHSH and LQKENI. The CDR3 covers 18 residues. V was trimmed by 6 bases and J by 0 bases, leaving 18 bases between them. This CDR3 is CASSSFGSYSSGANVLTF. CDR3 DNA sequence: TGTGCCAGCTCCTCGTTTGGCAGCTATAGCTCTGGGGCCAACGTCCTGACTTTC.

This chain connects TRBV5-4 to TRBJ2-3, with D perhaps given as TRBD1 or TRBD2 (5 bases each). V lost 4 bases, J lost 0 bases, and 15 bases lay in between. CDR3 size: 16 residues. The germline gives CDR1 SGHNT, CDR2 YYREEE (reference sequence). CDR3 sequence (DNA): TGTGCCAGCAGCGTAAAAGGTGGGGGAAGCACAGATACGCAGTATTTT. It specifies CASSVKGGGSTDTQYF.

This rearrangement joins TRBV7-3 to TRBJ2-3; the match to TRBD2 covers 8 bases. The CDR3 sequence is 14 residues long. The trim removed 3 bases at V and 1 base at J, leaving 0 bases unmatched. In germline, CDR1 is SGHTA, CDR2 FQGTGA. In nucleotides, the CDR3 is TGTGCCAGCAGCTTTAGCGGGGGCACAGATACGCAGTATTTT. Translating it yields CASSFSGGTDTQYF.

This chain connects TRBV28 to TRBJ1-6; 7 nucleotides align to TRBD1. The CDR3 has 12 amino acids. J gave up 13 bases and V 5 bases, and 5 bases lay outside the gene matches. In germline, CDR1 is MDHEN, CDR2 SYDVKM. CDR3 DNA: TGTGCCAGCAGTCAGGGGGAGTTTCCCCTCCACTTT. As protein: CASSQGEFPLHF.

The rearrangement uses TRBV15 and TRBJ2-5; the match to TRBD1 covers 11 bases. CDR1 and CDR2 from the germline V gene are LNHNV and YYDKDF (reference sequence). V lost 3 bases, J lost 1 base, and 1 base stayed unmatched. There are 15 residues in the CDR3. CDR3 sequence (DNA): TGTGCCACCAGCAGGGACAGGGGGCGCCAAGAGACCCAGTACTTC. Protein product: CATSRDRGRQETQYF.

The rearrangement links TRBV19 to TRBJ1-1; no clear D gene. V was clipped by 1 base and J by 0 bases, with 9 bases between them. Germline-derived CDR1 and CDR2 are LNHDA and SQIVND (reference sequence). CDR3 length: 15 amino acids. The CDR3 sequence is CASSIGNSLNTEAFF. The CDR3 region has the DNA TGTGCCAGTAGTATAGGGAACAGCTTGAACACTGAAGCTTTCTTT. Full variable domain (remainder filled in from reference TRBV19 and TRBJ1-1): DGGITQSPKYLFRKEGQNVTLSCEQNLNHDAMYWYRQDPGQGLRLIYYSQIVNDFQKGDIAEGYSVSREKKESFPLTVTSAQKNPTAFYLCASSIGNSLNTEAFFGQGTRLTVV.

This chain links TRBV5-1 with TRBJ1-5; a weak D match, TRBD1 (5 bases). CDR3 size: 15 residues. Germline values: CDR1 SGHRS, CDR2 YFSETQ. Trimming stripped 4 bases from V and 6 bases from J, with 17 bases between. CDR3 in amino acids: CASSLGHGGAQPQHF. CDR3 in DNA: TGCGCCAGCAGCCTAGGACACGGTGGGGCTCAGCCCCAGCATTTT.

This clone appeared a few times. The rearrangement uses TRBV14 and TRBJ1-3; the D is unclear. Germline-derived CDR1 and CDR2 are SGHDN and FVKESK. V lost 4 bases and J lost 10, with 8 bases in between. The CDR3 is 11 amino acids. Here the CDR3 DNA reads TGTGCCAGCAGCCGCGGCGGAACCATATATTTT. Translating it yields CASSRGGTIYF. Filled out from reference TRBV14 and TRBJ1-3, the complete variable domain reads EAGVTQFPSHSVIEKGQTVTLRCDPISGHDNLYWYRRVMGKEIKFLLHFVKESKQDESGMPNNRFLAERTGGTYSTLKVQPAELEDSGVYFCASSRGGTIYFGEGSWLTVV.

The V gene is TRBV27, the J gene TRBJ1-2, with D possibly matching TRBD1 (6 bases). The CDR3 loop spans 13 amino acids. CDR1 is MNHEY and CDR2 is SMNVEV in the germline V gene (reference sequence). V was pared by 4 bases and J by 2 bases, with 8 bases between. The CDR3 protein is CASSSDRNYGYTF. CDR3 DNA: TGTGCCAGCAGTTCGGACAGAAACTATGGCTACACCTTC.

Here the CDR3 reads CASSFSGLNTEAFF. The CDR3 DNA reads TGTGCCAGCAGCTTTTCCGGCCTGAACACTGAAGCTTTCTTT. This chain uses TRBV11-3 with TRBJ1-1, with D uncertain. With 3 bases removed from V and 0 bases from J, the gap between germline ends came to 8 bases. The CDR3 loop spans 14 amino acids. In germline, CDR1 is SGHNT, CDR2 YENEEA.

This clone was detected only once. The CDR3 DNA follows: TGTGCCACCAGTGATTCGAGGCGGGGGCAGGGAAGCACAGATACGCAGTATTTT. As protein: CATSDSRRGQGSTDTQYF. V gene TRBV24-1 combines with J gene TRBJ2-3; a weak D match, TRBD2 (7 bases). The CDR3 runs to 18 residues. Germline CDR1 is KGHDR and CDR2 is SFDVKD. With 2 bases removed from V and 0 bases from J, the gap between germline ends came to 17 bases.

This clone was found once. The gene calls are TRBV9 and TRBJ1-2; 10 bases map to TRBD1. V dropped 0 bases and J dropped 8; count of bases not matched to a gene: 4. The CDR3 runs to 14 residues. Germline-derived CDR1 and CDR2 are SGDLS and YYNGEE. As DNA, the CDR3 is TGTGCCAGCAGCGTAGGGATGGGACAGGGGGGCTACACCTTC. Protein product: CASSVGMGQGGYTF.

This clone was found once. This specimen includes other DNA sequences encoding the same CDR3. The chain combines TRBV24-1 with TRBJ1-3, with D unresolved. With 7 bases removed from V and 3 bases from J, the gap between germline ends came to 18 bases. CDR1 and CDR2 (germline): KGHDR, SFDVKD. This CDR3 is 16 amino acids long. The CDR3 DNA reads TGTGCCACCAGAGACGGCTCTCCTCCTGATGGAAACACCATATATTTT. Amino acid sequence: CATRDGSPPDGNTIYF.

V is TRBV5-1 and J is TRBJ1-1, with 7 bases identical to TRBD1. V lost 3 bases, J lost 4 bases, and 3 bases stayed unmatched. The CDR3 has 13 residues. Germline assignment: CDR1 SGHRS and CDR2 YFSETQ. CDR3 amino acids: CASSSPGGTEAFF. Written as DNA, the CDR3 is TGCGCCAGCAGCTCGCCAGGGGGCACTGAAGCTTTCTTT.

The chain combines TRBV6-2 or TRBV6-3 with TRBJ1-4, with D unresolved. V shed 0 bases and J shed 8 bases, with 4 bases lying between them. The CDR3 has 12 amino acids. Germline V gives CDR1 MNHEY, CDR2 SVGEGT. The CDR3 nucleotides are TGTGCCAGCAGTTACTCCCTGGAAAAACTGTTTTTT. Its protein is CASSYSLEKLFF.

The chain joins TRBV19 to TRBJ2-7; tentatively, D is TRBD1 (6 bases). Germline assignment: CDR1 LNHDA and CDR2 SQIVND (reference sequence). The ends were cut back, 2 bases at V and 4 bases at J, with 18 bases in the middle. This CDR3 is built from 16 residues. The CDR3 DNA sequence: TGTGCCAGTAGTATACGGGGTGCAGGGGCAAGGTACGAGCAGTACTTC. This codes for CASSIRGAGARYEQYF.

V gene TRBV18 combines with J gene TRBJ1-5; D uncertain. CDR3 size: 12 residues. Germline-derived CDR1 and CDR2 are KGHSH and LQKENI. V lost 5 bases to trimming and J lost 3 bases, with 5 bases between them. The CDR3 spells CASSLYNQPQHF. The CDR3 DNA follows: TGTGCCAGCTCATTGTACAATCAGCCCCAGCATTTT. Variable domain in full (rest from reference TRBV18 and TRBJ1-5): NAGVMQNPRHLVRRRGQEARLRCSPMKGHSHVYWYRQLPEEGLKFMVYLQKENIIDESGMPKERFSAEFPKEGPSILRIQQVVRGDSAAYFCASSLYNQPQHFGDGTRLSIL.

The chain recombines TRBV19 with TRBJ1-5, with D perhaps matching TRBD1 (6 bases). Trimming took 5 bases from V and 0 from J, leaving 14 bases between them. The germline V gene encodes CDR1 LNHDA and CDR2 SQIVND (reference sequence). There are 16 residues in the CDR3. The CDR3 DNA follows: TGTGCCAGTAGTCTGTTGGGGGCTTATAGCAATCAGCCCCAGCATTTT. Protein: CASSLLGAYSNQPQHF.

The chain is built from TRBV2 and TRBJ1-3, with D perhaps matching TRBD1 (6 bases). The germline V gene has CDR1 SNHLY and CDR2 FYNNEI. Trimming removed 9 bases from V and 2 bases from J, with 17 bases in between. CDR3 size: 15 residues. The CDR3 loop is CARAQGANTGNTIYF. CDR3 bases: TGTGCCAGGGCACAGGGCGCAAATACTGGAAACACCATATATTTT.

The rearrangement uses TRBV29-1 and TRBJ1-1, with D perhaps TRBD1 (5 bases). V was pared by 4 bases and J by 1 base, with 10 bases between. Germline CDR1 reads SQVTM; CDR2 reads ANQGSEA. CDR3 length: 13 residues. DNA for the CDR3: TGCAGCGTTGGGGACCGGCCGAACACTGAAGCTTTCTTT. It specifies CSVGDRPNTEAFF.

The chain employs TRBV27 and TRBJ2-3; 14 nucleotides agree with TRBD2. Germline-derived CDR1 and CDR2 are MNHEY and SMNVEV (reference sequence). The CDR3 length is 18 residues. The V segment lost 3 bases and the J segment 0 bases; nucleotides outside the gene matches: 5. The DNA for the CDR3 is TGTGCCAGCAGTTTCGGACTAGCGGGGGGCCGTAGCACAGATACGCAGTATTTT. Protein product: CASSFGLAGGRSTDTQYF.

The chain links TRBV6-5 to TRBJ1-3; 7 bases fit TRBD1. The CDR3 extends over 15 amino acids. Germline CDR1 reads MNHEY; CDR2 reads SVGAGI. With V trimmed by 6 bases and J by 2 bases, 7 bases remained unmatched. CDR3 amino acids: CASRRETGPGNTIYF. DNA of the CDR3: TGTGCCAGCAGACGAGAGACAGGGCCTGGAAACACCATATATTTT.

This clone was recorded once. This chain links TRBV7-2 with TRBJ2-7; 14 bases agree with TRBD2. CDR3 length: 16 residues. CDR1 and CDR2 from the germline V gene are SGHTA and FQGNSA. V lost 0 bases to trimming and J lost 5 bases; unmatched junction nucleotides: 3. CDR3 in amino acids: CASSLAGTSGSDEQYF. The DNA for the CDR3 is TGTGCCAGCAGCTTAGCCGGGACTAGCGGGAGCGACGAGCAGTACTTC.